This record covers a single T cell receptor (beta chain). Its antigen is unidentified. This specimen comes from a study of post-analysis software for immune sequencing data. Findings and caveats of the study: Higher frequency in patients than in controls was seen for about 5 TRBV segments, with TRBV5-6, TRBV5-1 and TRBV20-1 among them.

Incorporated into the TCR beta cDNA libraries were unique molecular identifiers, which served to reduce PCR and sequencing biases. Using its own MiXCR run on the PCR reads, TCRdb lists one record per CDR3 protein. The data show 450,000 to 700,000 distinct CDR3 sequences, around 47% seen once. The V segment lost 1 base and the J segment 5 bases; nucleotides outside the gene matches: 5. CDR3 length: 16 residues. In germline, CDR1 is SGHAT, CDR2 FQNNGV. What was sequenced was blood. V gene TRBV11-2 combines with J gene TRBJ1-1, with TRBD1 matching over 12 bases. The clonotype comes from a girl between 10 and 17 years old with multiple sclerosis. The CDR3 loop is CASSLGDRGRRTEAFF. The CDR3 nucleotides read TGTGCCAGCAGCTTAGGGGACAGGGGGCGCCGGACTGAAGCTTTCTTT.